This T cell receptor beta chain was sequenced in a study of post-analysis software for immune sequencing data. Study outcomes and limitations: In multiple sclerosis, normalized Chao1 diversity was significantly below that of controls. When the samples were clustered directly with F measure, those that had been prepared in the same batch showed strong co-clustering. The five TRBV segments detected at higher frequency in patients than in controls included TRBV5-6, TRBV5-1 and TRBV20-1.

The length of the CDR3 is 15 residues. V dropped 0 bases and J dropped 2 bases, with 10 bases sitting between them. The germline gives CDR1 ENHRY, CDR2 SYGVKD. With respect to this clonotype: The target antigen is unknown.

Incorporated into the TCR beta cDNA libraries were unique molecular identifiers, which served to reduce PCR and sequencing biases. TCRdb reanalysed the PCR reads using MiXCR and keeps one entry per CDR3 protein. The sample yields fewer than 900,000 distinct CDR3 sequences, approximately 44% seen once. This sequence originates from a girl under 18 with multiple sclerosis. This chain links TRBV10-3 with TRBJ2-5; D is undetermined. Sequencing used blood. The CDR3 DNA reads TGTGCCATCAGTGAGTCTGGGATCCGACAAGAGACCCAGTACTTC. As protein: CAISESGIRQETQYF.